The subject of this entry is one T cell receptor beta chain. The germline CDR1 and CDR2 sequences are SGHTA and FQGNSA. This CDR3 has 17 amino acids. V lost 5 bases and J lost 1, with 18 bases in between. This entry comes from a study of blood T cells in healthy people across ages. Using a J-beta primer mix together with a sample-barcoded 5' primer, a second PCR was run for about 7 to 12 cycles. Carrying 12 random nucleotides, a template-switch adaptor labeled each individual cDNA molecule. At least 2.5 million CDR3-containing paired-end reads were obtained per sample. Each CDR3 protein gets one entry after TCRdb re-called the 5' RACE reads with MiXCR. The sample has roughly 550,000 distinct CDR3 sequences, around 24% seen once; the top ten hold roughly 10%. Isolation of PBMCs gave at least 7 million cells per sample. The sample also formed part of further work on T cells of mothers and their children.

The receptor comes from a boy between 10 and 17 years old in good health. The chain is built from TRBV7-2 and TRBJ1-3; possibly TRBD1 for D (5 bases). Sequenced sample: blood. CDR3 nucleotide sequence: TGTGCCAGCAGCCCAGGGACCGGAGGGTATTCTGGAAACACCATATATTTT. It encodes CASSPGTGGYSGNTIYF.